The sequence of this T cell receptor (beta chain) was determined in a study of T cell responses to AZD1222 COVID-19 vaccine. Turning to this clone: Its antigen is not known.

Clones were sequenced by immunoSEQ multiplex PCR, and TCRdb holds only the in-frame ones, with some missing. Here the sample spans about 42,000 clones, approximately 88% being singletons. Notes on the study in general: All repertoire sampling was performed exclusively after the peak T cell response. It was only a handful of AZD1222 recipients who were seropositive at baseline. Nearly half of spike-specific TCRs reportedly target unmutated variant regions. White British ancestry dominated among donors, who included more females, and clonal diversity was possibly underestimated.

The CDR3 covers 15 residues. V was shortened by 4 bases and J by 4 bases, with 14 bases between the two germline ends. Germline V gives CDR1 SGHRS, CDR2 YFSETQ. The TCR comes from an adult who received the AZD1222 COVID-19 vaccine. The sequencing used peripheral blood, collected 28 days after the second AZD1222 dose. J is TRBJ1-4 and V is TRBV5-1; TRBD1 is a possible D gene (5 bases). The CDR3 DNA follows: TGCGCCAGCAGCGTCTCGGGGGACCTTAATGAAAAACTGTTTTTT. This encodes CASSVSGDLNEKLFF.